This T cell receptor (beta chain) is from a study of cytomegalovirus exposure and HLA in healthy donors. Study-level background: An analysis done earlier identified about 120 million unique TCR beta sequences from roughly 190 million T cells. The Caucasian-associated ancestry cluster held roughly 84% of a few hundred genotyped donors.

From germline, CDR1 is SNHLY and CDR2 FYNNEI. There are 15 residues in the CDR3. Trimming shortened V by 2 bases and J by 4 bases, and 15 bases separated the two germline ends. Findings of the study overall: A prior analysis recorded that most TCR beta V segments were productive about 87% or about 30% of the time. Later on, an analysis found that several of the most significant clusters appeared to be linked to common viral pathogens, which included parvovirus B19.

Primers: 60 Vbeta forward and 13 Jbeta reverse. Profiled with immunoSEQ multiplex PCR; TCRdb holds only in-frame clones, not every one. The data hold about 130,000 clones, with about 80% observed a single time. On this clone itself: Antigen specificity is unknown.

The V call is TRBV2, the J call TRBJ2-7, with D uncertain. The sequencing input was PBMCs. The sequence came from a man between 40 and 49 years old in good health and CMV-seronegative. In DNA form, the CDR3 reads TGTGCCAGCAGTGAATACAGTACTTTTAGATACGAGCAGTACTTC. The encoded protein is CASSEYSTFRYEQYF.